Reported below is one TCR beta chain. This entry is derived from a study of blood T cell repertoires in COVID-19. Original handling: Reference gene primer amplification yielded estimated nucleated cell counts. Only in-frame clones appear in the TCRdb table, and some are missing; sequencing was by immunoSEQ multiplex PCR. That table is the source of V, J and clone size, and D and trimming were worked out from the DNA. In the table there are about 260,000 clones, approximately 86% of which are singletons. The CDR3 loop spans 16 amino acids. Germline assignment: CDR1 MNHNY and CDR2 SVGAGI (reference sequence). The V and J ends lost 0 bases and 3 bases, in that order; junction bases with no gene match: 5.

This clonotype was sampled from a man between 40 and 49 years old who had recovered from COVID-19. This sequence joins TRBV6-6 and TRBJ2-7; 10 positions agree with TRBD2. Sequencing used peripheral blood. In nucleotides, the CDR3 is TGTGCCAGCAGTTACTCGGGACTAGCGTTGAGCTACGAGCAGTACTTC. Its translation: CASSYSGLALSYEQYF.